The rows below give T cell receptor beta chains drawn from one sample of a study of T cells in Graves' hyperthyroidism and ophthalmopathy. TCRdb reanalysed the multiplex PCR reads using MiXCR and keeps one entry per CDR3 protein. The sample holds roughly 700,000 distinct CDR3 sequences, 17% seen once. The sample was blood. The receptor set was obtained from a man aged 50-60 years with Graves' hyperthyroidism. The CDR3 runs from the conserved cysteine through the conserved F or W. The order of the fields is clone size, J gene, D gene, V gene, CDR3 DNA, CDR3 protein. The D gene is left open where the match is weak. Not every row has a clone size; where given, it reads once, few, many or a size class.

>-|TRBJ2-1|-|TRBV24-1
TGTGCCACCAGTGCTCCCGCGGGGACCCCAGGGAATGAGCAGTTCTTC
CATSAPAGTPGNEQFF
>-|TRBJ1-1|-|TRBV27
TGTGCCAGCAGTTTATACGAAGGCACTGAAGCTTTCTTT
CASSLYEGTEAFF
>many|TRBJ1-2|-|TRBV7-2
TGTGCCAGCAGCTTAGAGCCGCAGGGTCACGGCTACACCTTC
CASSLEPQGHGYTF
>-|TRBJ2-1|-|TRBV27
TGTGCCAGCATCCCACAACACCGGGGACTCAACAATGAGCAGTCCTTC
CASIPQHRGLNNEQSF
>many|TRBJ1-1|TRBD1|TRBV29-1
TGCAGCGTTGGAAAGACAGGGACCACTGAAGCTTTCTTT
CSVGKTGTTEAFF
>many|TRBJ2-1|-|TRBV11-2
TGTGCCAGCAGCCCAGAAGCGGATCCCTCCTACAATGAGCAGTTCTTC
CASSPEADPSYNEQFF
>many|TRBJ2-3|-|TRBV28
TGTGCCAGCACAGGGCGTTTGTCGGATACGCAGTATTTT
CASTGRLSDTQYF
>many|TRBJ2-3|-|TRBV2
TGTGCCAGCAGTCGGACCGGACAGGCCCGAAGAGCGGGAGCTGGAGATACGCAGTATTTT
CASSRTGQARRAGAGDTQYF
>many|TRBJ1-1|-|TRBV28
TGTGCCAGCAGGTCTACAGTGCACACTGAAGCTTTCTTT
CASRSTVHTEAFF
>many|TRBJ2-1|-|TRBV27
TGTGCCAGCGGGGTGGGGGTAGCCCCCTACAATGAGCAGTTCTTC
CASGVGVAPYNEQFF
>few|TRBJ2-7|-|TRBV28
TGTGCCAGCAGCAAATCCCCTACGAAGGGGCAGTACTTC
CASSKSPTKGQYF
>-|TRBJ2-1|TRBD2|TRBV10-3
TGTGCCCATGGACTAGCGGGTAGCTCCTACAATGAGCAGTTCTTC
CAHGLAGSSYNEQFF
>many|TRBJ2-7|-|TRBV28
TGTGCCAGCAGTTGGGACACGTACTCCTACGAGCAGTACTTC
CASSWDTYSYEQYF
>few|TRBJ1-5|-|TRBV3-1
TGTGCCAGCAGCCCGAACGCCGGGACTCCCACGATGGGAAATCAGCCCCAGCATTTT
CASSPNAGTPTMGNQPQHF
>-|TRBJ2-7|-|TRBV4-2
TGTGCCAGCAGCCAAGGGGGGGACTCCTACGAGCAGTACTTC
CASSQGGDSYEQYF
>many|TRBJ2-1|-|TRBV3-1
TGTGCCAGCAGCCAAGTCAGGGGCACTATGGCGGATTACAATGAGCAGTTCTTC
CASSQVRGTMADYNEQFF
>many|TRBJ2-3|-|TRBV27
TGTGCCAGCGGACTGTCTACAGATACGCAGTATTTT
CASGLSTDTQYF
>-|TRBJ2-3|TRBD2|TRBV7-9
TGTGCCAGCAGCCAGGGGACTAGCTATTTCTCAGATACGCAGTATTTT
CASSQGTSYFSDTQYF
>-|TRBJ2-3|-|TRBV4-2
TGTGCCAGCAGCCAACCAAGGGAAGAGGATACGCAGTATTTT
CASSQPREEDTQYF
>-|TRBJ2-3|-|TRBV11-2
TGTGCCAGCAGCTCCGGACTGTCTAGCACAGGTACGCAGTATTTT
CASSSGLSSTGTQYF
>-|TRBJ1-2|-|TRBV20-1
TGCAGTGCAATGGACTTAACAAACTATGGCTACACCTTC
CSAMDLTNYGYTF
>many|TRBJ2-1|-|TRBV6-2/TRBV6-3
TGTGCCAGCAGTTCACTTCCCCGGGGCGGCCCCTACAATGAGCAGTTCTTC
CASSSLPRGGPYNEQFF
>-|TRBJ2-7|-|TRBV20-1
TGCAGTGCCCGCGGGACAGCGAGCTACGAGCAGTACTTC
CSARGTASYEQYF
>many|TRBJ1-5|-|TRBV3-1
TGTGCCAGCAGCGTCACAGGTTATAGCAATCAGCCCCAGCATTTT
CASSVTGYSNQPQHF
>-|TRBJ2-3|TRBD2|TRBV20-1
TGCAGTGCTAGAGGGGGACTAGCGGGAGCCCTCCCAGATACGCAGTATTTT
CSARGGLAGALPDTQYF
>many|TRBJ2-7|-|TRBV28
TGTGCCAGCAAAACCCCGGGCCGCTCCTACGAGCAGTACTTC
CASKTPGRSYEQYF
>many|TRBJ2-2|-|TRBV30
TGTGCCTGGATATCAGGGGTTTACACCGGGGAGCTGTTTTTT
CAWISGVYTGELFF
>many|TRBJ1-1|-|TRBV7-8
TGTGCCAGCAGCTTCGGCAGAAGGATGACTGAAGCTTTCTTT
CASSFGRRMTEAFF
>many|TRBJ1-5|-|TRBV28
TGTGCCACCGAGGACAGCGCGACCCTGAATCAGCCCCAGCATTTT
CATEDSATLNQPQHF
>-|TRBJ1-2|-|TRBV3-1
TGTGCCAGCAGCCAAGATGGGACATATGGCTACACCTTC
CASSQDGTYGYTF
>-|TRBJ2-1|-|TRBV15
TGTGCCACCAGCAGAGATTTGGTGACTTACAATGAGCAGTTCTTC
CATSRDLVTYNEQFF
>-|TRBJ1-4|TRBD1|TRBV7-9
TGTGCCAGCAGACCCACCGGGACAGGGTTTGAAAAACTGTTTTTT
CASRPTGTGFEKLFF
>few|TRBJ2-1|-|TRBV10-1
TGCGCCAGCAGTGAGTCTACAGCGTCGTCCTACAATGAGCAGTTCTTC
CASSESTASSYNEQFF